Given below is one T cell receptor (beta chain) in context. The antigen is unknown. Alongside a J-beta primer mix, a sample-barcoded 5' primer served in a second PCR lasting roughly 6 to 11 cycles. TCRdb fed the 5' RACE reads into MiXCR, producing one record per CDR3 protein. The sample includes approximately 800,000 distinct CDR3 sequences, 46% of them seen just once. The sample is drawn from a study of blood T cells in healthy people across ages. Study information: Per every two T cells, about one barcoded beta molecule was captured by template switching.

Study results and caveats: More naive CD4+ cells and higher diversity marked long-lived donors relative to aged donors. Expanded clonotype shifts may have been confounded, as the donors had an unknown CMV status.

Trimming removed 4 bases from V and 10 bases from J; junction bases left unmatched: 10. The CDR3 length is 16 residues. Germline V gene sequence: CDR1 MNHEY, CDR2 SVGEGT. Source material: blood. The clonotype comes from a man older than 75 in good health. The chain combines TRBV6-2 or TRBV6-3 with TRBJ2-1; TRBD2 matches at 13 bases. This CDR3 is CASSFGLAGALGEQFF. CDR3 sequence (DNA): TGTGCCAGCAGTTTCGGACTAGCGGGGGCTCTTGGCGAGCAGTTCTTC.